This is a list of T cell receptor beta chains from one sample in a study of blood T cell repertoires in COVID-19. TCRdb's table, derived via immunoSEQ multiplex PCR, lists solely in-frame clones and lacks some. The table shows under 300,000 clones, with approximately 82% occurring only once. Sample: peripheral blood. The source of these receptors is a woman under 30 with acute or convalescent COVID-19. CDR3s include the opening cysteine and the closing phenylalanine or tryptophan.

j_gene	v_gene	CDR3aa
TRBJ1-2	TRBV29-1	CSVETRGFSGYTF
TRBJ2-5	TRBV28	CASRQAGAGPQETQYF
TRBJ1-1	TRBV19	CASSFGPRGPGTEAFF
TRBJ2-7	TRBV6-5	CASTNSGNPFEQYF
TRBJ2-3	TRBV6-6	CASSSSGTGTDTQYF
TRBJ1-4	TRBV28	CASSRIEDRPLTTNEKLFF
TRBJ2-3	TRBV18	CASSPSLAGGKDTQYF
TRBJ2-2	TRBV7-3	CASSLATSRELFF
TRBJ2-7	TRBV15	CATSTAEDRAHEQYF
TRBJ2-1	TRBV7-9	CASSRQLISDNEQFF
TRBJ2-1	TRBV7-9	CASSLKGQGALNEQFF
TRBJ1-1	TRBV7-3	CASSLSGEGTEAFF
TRBJ1-1	TRBV5-4	CASSVGEANTEAFF
TRBJ2-1	TRBV11-3	CASSSGTSGYNEQFF
TRBJ1-5	TRBV7-3	CASSLCMVEGIGNQPQHF
TRBJ1-1	TRBV30	CAWSRGTEAFF
TRBJ1-1	TRBV5-4	CASSRKPQGWDTEAFF
TRBJ2-1	TRBV27	CASLPESSYNEQFF
TRBJ1-2	TRBV5-4	CASSPDRGLNGYTF
TRBJ2-3	TRBV19	CASRPFPVLWGGTDTQYF
TRBJ2-3	TRBV29-1	CSVEIGLRGPIDTQYF
TRBJ2-1	TRBV6-5	CASSYGTGGSDEQFF
TRBJ1-1	TRBV6-2/TRBV6-3	CASSYYAGGEDTEAFF
TRBJ2-7	TRBV5-6	CASSDTDSNLYEQYF
TRBJ2-3	TRBV19	CASSSRPSSGNTDTQYF
TRBJ2-7	TRBV4-1	CASSSDTLSYEQYF
TRBJ1-2	TRBV24-1	CATSDLQADYGYTF
TRBJ2-1	TRBV4-1	CASSPSSGRRNEQFF
TRBJ1-6	TRBV6-5	CASSIGQTNNSPLHF
TRBJ2-4	TRBV21-1	CASTDRGRAKNIQYF
TRBJ1-4	TRBV28	CASSRDSYTPATNEKLFF
TRBJ1-2	TRBV27	CASSGEAGGYTF
TRBJ2-2	TRBV5-1	CASSFEPRDLFF
TRBJ2-5	TRBV24-1	CATSDNTGAGETQYF
TRBJ2-2	TRBV6-6	CASSSSGTPNTGELFF
TRBJ2-3	TRBV3-1/TRBV3-2	CASRPGDRLGDTQYF
TRBJ1-4	TRBV6-1	CASSEMTGANEKLFF
TRBJ1-1	TRBV10-3	CATRIETSGNTEAFF
TRBJ1-1	TRBV4-2	CASSQQGQGARGAFF
TRBJ2-7	TRBV5-4	CASSFGISYEQYF
TRBJ2-1	TRBV27	CASSRQGTAEQFF